Detailed here is one T cell receptor (beta chain). Primed by a sample-barcoded 5' primer and a J-beta primer mix, a second PCR proceeded for 7 to 11 cycles. TCRdb re-called the 5' RACE reads with MiXCR, one entry per CDR3 protein. The table records roughly 1.4 million distinct CDR3 sequences, 59% of them present only once. These data are taken from a study of blood T cells in healthy people across ages. Trimming pared 2 bases from V and 2 bases from J, leaving 16 bases between. CDR3 length: 16 residues. The receptor was isolated from a man between 18 and 35 years old in good health. This chain joins TRBV12-3 or TRBV12-4 and TRBJ2-7, with D perhaps matching TRBD2 (6 bases). The sample was blood. As DNA, the CDR3 is TGTGCCAGCAGTTTACGGGAAAGGGAGGACACCTACGAGCAGTACTTC. This sequence encodes CASSLREREDTYEQYF.